This T cell receptor (beta chain) was found in a study of cytomegalovirus exposure and HLA in healthy donors. The study, taken as a whole, reports: Trimming of TCR beta V- and J-genes showed a link, identified in a later analysis, to a missense DCLRE1C variant. When analyzed later, the rates of TCR association showed variation by HLA locus, with DRB1 the most and HLA-C the fewest. Certain sequence variants were highly shared and formed a cluster, and this cluster was likely a sequencing artifact. The sole available immune exposure information was CMV serostatus.

The PCR used 60 Vbeta and 13 Jbeta primers. Method: immunoSEQ multiplex PCR; TCRdb's copy keeps in-frame clones and lacks some. The sample has some 110,000 clones; about 80% are singletons. Worth noting for this clone: Its antigen is currently unknown.

Sequencing used PBMCs. The clonotype originates from a woman aged 18-29 years in good health and CMV-seropositive.

Written as DNA, the CDR3 is TGTGCCAGCAGGTTTAGCGGGAGCTACAATGAGCAGTTCTTC. The encoded protein is CASRFSGSYNEQFF. The chain uses TRBV6-5 and TRBJ2-1; 9 bases line up with TRBD2. J gave up 3 bases and V 6 bases, and 3 bases lay outside the gene matches. The germline gives CDR1 MNHEY, CDR2 SVGAGI. The CDR3 is made up of 14 amino acids.